Following are 14 T cell receptor beta chains from one sample sequenced in a study of control samples from healthy donors and cancer patients. TCRdb keeps only in-frame clones here, not all; method: immunoSEQ multiplex PCR. The sample consists of some 170,000 clones, 96% of them appearing once. The sample taken for sequencing was blood. The receptor set was obtained from a woman in her thirties in good health.

V usage is TRBV6-6 and J usage is TRBJ1-5, with D possibly matching TRBD1 (5 bases). V dropped 6 bases and J dropped 4 bases, with 13 bases sitting between them. The germline gives CDR1 MNHNY, CDR2 SVGAGI (reference sequence). CDR3 length: 14 residues. The CDR3 sequence: CASSPGEGNQPQHF. DNA for the CDR3: TGTGCCAGCAGCCCCGGGGAGGGGAATCAGCCCCAGCATTTT.

This chain joins TRBV5-1 and TRBJ2-7, with 13 bases that match TRBD2. V was pared by 0 bases and J by 6 bases, with 12 bases of the junction left unmatched. In germline, CDR1 is SGHRS, CDR2 YFSETQ. The CDR3 has 18 residues. The CDR3 here is CASSLVFRGLAGDGEQYF. The CDR3 DNA reads as TGCGCCAGCAGCTTGGTGTTCAGAGGACTAGCGGGAGACGGCGAGCAGTACTTC.

V gene TRBV19 combines with J gene TRBJ2-1, with TRBD2 identical over 8 bases. The J segment lost 7 bases and the V segment lost 1 base, leaving 6 bases of the junction unmatched. This CDR3 region has 15 residues. Germline V lookup: CDR1 LNHDA, CDR2 SQIVND (reference sequence). This CDR3 is CASSIGSGSTNEQFF. The CDR3 nucleotides read TGTGCCAGTAGTATAGGGAGCGGGAGTACGAATGAGCAGTTCTTC.

The chain carries TRBV6-2 or TRBV6-3 and TRBJ2-5; D is possibly TRBD1 or TRBD2 (6 bases each). The V gene lost 0 bases and the J gene lost 5 bases, with 16 bases spanning the gap. The length of the CDR3 is 16 residues. The germline gives CDR1 MNHEY, CDR2 SVGEGT. CDR3 sequence reads: CASSYSPEGGPETQYF. The CDR3, as DNA: TGTGCCAGCAGTTACTCTCCAGAAGGGGGGCCGGAGACCCAGTACTTC.

The chain links TRBV15 to TRBJ2-1; TRBD2 agrees at 10 bases. Germline CDR1 is LNHNV and CDR2 is YYDKDF (reference sequence). This CDR3 is built from 15 residues. Unmatched junction bases numbered 4, after V lost 1 base and J lost 7 bases. CDR3: CATSRAGLARNEQFF. The CDR3 DNA reads as TGTGCCACCAGCAGAGCGGGACTAGCGAGAAATGAGCAGTTCTTC.

In DNA form, the CDR3 reads TGTGCCAGAGAGAGCAGGGGCAGAAACACCGGGGAGCTGTTTTTT. Amino acids: CARESRGRNTGELFF. This chain uses TRBV2 with TRBJ2-2; a possible D gene is TRBD1 (6 bases). CDR1 SNHLY and CDR2 FYNNEI come from the germline V gene. This CDR3 is built from 15 residues. V was cut by 9 bases and J by 2 bases, with 16 bases left in between.

The chain combines TRBV4-1 with TRBJ1-3, with D possibly matching TRBD1 (5 bases). Germline V lookup: CDR1 MGHRA, CDR2 YSYEKL. Trimming removed 4 bases at V and 2 bases at J, with 18 bases between. This CDR3 region has 17 residues. The CDR3 region has the DNA TGCGCCAGCAGCCCCTGGGGGGGTATGTCGGCTGGAAACACCATATATTTT. It is translated as CASSPWGGMSAGNTIYF.

V is TRBV19 and J is TRBJ1-4, with D hard to call. Germline V gives CDR1 LNHDA, CDR2 SQIVND (reference sequence). V lost 8 bases, J lost 5 bases, and 21 bases lay in between. This CDR3 contains 16 residues. The CDR3 loop is CASGQPGQVGNEKLFF. The CDR3, as DNA: TGTGCCAGTGGCCAACCGGGCCAGGTCGGGAATGAAAAACTGTTTTTT.

The chain couples TRBV29-1 to TRBJ2-7; D gene uncertain. V lost 7 bases, J lost 4 bases, and 17 bases lay in between. CDR1 SQVTM and CDR2 ANQGSEA come from the germline V gene. The CDR3 extends over 13 amino acids. CDR3 in DNA: TGCAGCGCCTCCGAGCCTGGAGCTTACGAGCAGTACTTC. This translates into CSASEPGAYEQYF.

This clone occurred once. The chain carries TRBV10-3 and TRBJ2-5; D gene unclear. CDR1 and CDR2 from the germline V gene are ENHRY and SYGVKD. CDR3 size: 14 residues. The V end lost 0 bases, the J end lost 5 bases, and 10 bases lay between the germline ends. In DNA, the CDR3 is TGTGCCATCAGTGAGTCGGGCAGTAGGGAGACCCAGTACTTC. Translating gives CAISESGSRETQYF.

The rearrangement joins TRBV4-1 to TRBJ2-7, with 7 bases lining up with TRBD2. The germline V gene encodes CDR1 MGHRA and CDR2 YSYEKL. J was trimmed by 4 bases and V by 4 bases; bases with no gene match: 10. The length of the CDR3 is 15 residues. CDR3 sequence: CASSRGGGLRYEQYF. The DNA for the CDR3 is TGCGCCAGCAGCCGCGGGGGAGGTCTTAGGTACGAGCAGTACTTC.

The chain employs TRBV5-5 and TRBJ1-1, with D uncertain. The germline gives CDR1 SGHKS, CDR2 YYEKEE (reference sequence). The CDR3 has 13 residues. Trimming stripped 0 bases from V and 5 bases from J, with 8 bases between. This CDR3 is CASSLGGGTEAFF. In DNA, the CDR3 is TGTGCCAGCAGCTTGGGGGGTGGTACTGAAGCTTTCTTT.

This clone came up once. V gene TRBV14 combines with J gene TRBJ2-7, with TRBD1 identical over 10 bases. This CDR3 is built from 16 residues. Germline-derived CDR1 and CDR2 are SGHDN and FVKESK. V was pared by 2 bases and J by 2 bases, with 6 bases of the junction left unmatched. CDR3 sequence (DNA): TGTGCCAGCAGCCAAAATTTCGGGACAGGGGCCTACGAGCAGTACTTC. Translation: CASSQNFGTGAYEQYF.

The chain has TRBV30 and TRBJ2-7; TRBD2 aligns across 7 bases. CDR1 is GTSNPN, CDR2 SVGIG, per germline (reference sequence). The CDR3 sequence is 17 residues long. J lost 2 bases, V lost 0 bases, and 13 bases had no gene match. The CDR3 sequence: CAWSVTRTSVGTYEQYF. In DNA, the CDR3 is TGTGCCTGGAGTGTAACTCGTACTAGCGTGGGAACCTACGAGCAGTACTTC.